Listed here are 18 T cell receptor beta chains from one sample, sequenced in a study of blood T cell repertoires in COVID-19 (dated by TCRdb to 2018 to 2021). Library creation used the immunoSEQ multiplex PCR assay. Held by TCRdb, this immuneACCESS table contains in-frame sequences only and omits some clones. Under half of the omission traces to an unresolved V gene where checked; the cause of the rest is unknown. The sample profile shows roughly 200,000 clones; 94% of them were found once. The ten largest account for 0.7% to 0.8% of the sample. The sequenced sample was peripheral blood. Source of these receptors: a man aged 25 to 40 with COVID-19, enrolled during active disease.

The chain has TRBV27 and TRBJ2-1; no firm D call. V lost 4 bases and J 0 bases, leaving 10 bases between the germline ends. From germline, CDR1 is MNHEY and CDR2 SMNVEV (reference sequence). CDR3 length equals 15 residues. CDR3 bases: TGTGCCAGCAGTTCGGGTCTTTACTCCTACAATGAGCAGTTCTTC. It is translated as CASSSGLYSYNEQFF.

Written as DNA, the CDR3 is TGCGCCAGCAGCTTGGCCTTAGGCAGGGGAAATGAAAAACTGTTTTTT. It specifies CASSLALGRGNEKLFF. The genes are TRBV5-1 and TRBJ1-4, with D tentatively TRBD1 (6 bases). CDR1 is SGHRS, CDR2 YFSETQ, per germline. Deletions cut 0 bases from V and 5 bases from J, with 14 bases between. The CDR3 length is 16 residues.

The chain combines TRBV13 with TRBJ2-1, with 7 bases that match TRBD1. Germline CDR1 is PRHDT and CDR2 is FYEKMQ (reference sequence). This CDR3 region has 14 residues. V trimming: 0 bases; J trimming: 8 bases; junction bases outside the gene matches: 4. The CDR3, as DNA: TGTGCCAGCAGCTTAGGAAGGGGGCAAGATGAGCAGTTCTTC. This codes for CASSLGRGQDEQFF.

V usage is TRBV6-5 and J usage is TRBJ2-5; TRBD2 matches 9 bases. Unmatched junction bases numbered 8, after V lost 0 bases and J lost 6 bases. This CDR3 is 16 amino acids long. CDR1 is MNHEY and CDR2 is SVGAGI in the germline V gene. The CDR3: CASSYSTSGRLKTQYF. The CDR3 DNA reads TGTGCCAGCAGTTACTCGACCAGCGGGAGGTTGAAGACCCAGTACTTC.

The chain is built from TRBV19 and TRBJ2-1; 11 nucleotides match TRBD2. The J segment lost 4 bases and the V segment lost 6 bases, leaving 5 bases of the junction unmatched. Germline V gives CDR1 LNHDA, CDR2 SQIVND (reference sequence). The length of the CDR3 is 15 residues. In DNA, the CDR3 is TGTGCCAGTAGGGAGACTAGCGGGGCGTACAATGAGCAGTTCTTC. The encoded protein is CASRETSGAYNEQFF.

The rearrangement links TRBV10-2 to TRBJ2-6, with D unresolved. The CDR3 covers 15 residues. Germline CDR1 is WSHSY and CDR2 is SAAADI. V lost 5 bases and J lost 1, with 9 bases in between. CDR3: CASSTHRSGANVLTF. The CDR3 nucleotides read TGCGCCAGCAGTACACACCGATCTGGGGCCAACGTCCTGACTTTC.

The J gene is TRBJ1-6, the V gene TRBV28, with 8 bases fitting TRBD1. Germline V CDR1 and CDR2: MDHEN, SYDVKM. Trimming cost V 5 bases and J 6 bases; bases outside gene matches: 3. The CDR3 runs to 14 residues. DNA of the CDR3: TGTGCCAGCAGTCCCGGACAGGGTAATTCACCCCTCCACTTT. Translated, it gives CASSPGQGNSPLHF.

The chain is built from TRBV7-9 and TRBJ1-1, with D uncertain. Germline V gene sequence: CDR1 SEHNR, CDR2 FQNEAQ (reference sequence). Between the trimmed V and J ends, which lost 5 bases and 1 base, there was a span of 8 bases. CDR3 length: 13 amino acids. Written as DNA, the CDR3 is TGTGCCAGCAGCCTGACACGGAACACTGAAGCTTTCTTT. It specifies CASSLTRNTEAFF. The whole variable domain, filled in from reference TRBV7-9 and TRBJ1-1, reads DTGVSQNPRHKITKRGQNVTFRCDPISEHNRLYWYRQTLGQGPEFLTYFQNEAQLEKSRLLSDRFSAERPKGSFSTLEIQRTEQGDSAMYLCASSLTRNTEAFFGQGTRLTVV.

J is TRBJ2-5 and V is TRBV2; TRBD1 might be the D (5 bases). Germline lookup yields CDR1 SNHLY and CDR2 FYNNEI. This CDR3 is 15 amino acids long. The V end lost 6 bases, the J end lost 5 bases, and 19 bases lay between the germline ends. The CDR3 DNA sequence: TGTGCCAGCAGCCAACCGACAGTTTTAGAGGAGACCCAGTACTTC. Its protein product is CASSQPTVLEETQYF.

The genes are TRBV6-1 and TRBJ1-2; D ambiguous. Germline CDR1 is MNHNS and CDR2 is SASEGT. Between the trimmed V and J ends, which lost 1 base and 4 bases, there was a span of 7 bases. The CDR3 has 13 amino acids. CDR3 amino acids: CASSEELIYGYTF. As DNA, the CDR3 is TGTGCCAGCAGTGAAGAACTGATCTATGGCTACACCTTC.

This chain joins TRBV3-1 (or the pseudogene TRBV3-2) and TRBJ1-4, with no clear D. Trimming pared 1 base from V and 7 bases from J, leaving 16 bases between. CDR1 and CDR2 from the germline V gene are LGHDT and YNNKEL (reference sequence). The CDR3 is made up of 16 amino acids. The chain's CDR3 is CASSQGGQIWGEKLFF. The CDR3 nucleotides read TGTGCCAGCAGCCAAGGCGGGCAGATCTGGGGTGAAAAACTGTTTTTT.

V usage is TRBV11-1 and J usage is TRBJ2-7; TRBD1 matches 7 bases. Looked up from germline, CDR1 is SGHAT and CDR2 is FQDESV (reference sequence). Losses at the gene ends were 5 bases for V and 4 bases for J; bases not matched to a gene: 8. CDR3 length: 14 residues. CDR3 residues: CASSIPGQKYEQYF. As DNA, the CDR3 is TGTGCCAGCAGCATTCCGGGACAGAAATACGAGCAGTACTTC. Together with reference TRBV11-1 and TRBJ2-7, the CDR3 gives the full variable domain: EAEVAQSPRYKITEKSQAVAFWCDPISGHATLYWYRQILGQGPELLVQFQDESVVDDSQLPKDRFSAERLKGVDSTLKIQPAELGDSAMYLCASSIPGQKYEQYFGPGTRLTVT.

The chain carries TRBV11-3 and TRBJ2-2, with a possible D match to TRBD2 (5 bases). The germline CDR1 and CDR2 sequences are SGHNT and YENEEA. CDR3 length: 15 residues. Deletions cut 5 bases from V and 6 bases from J, with 16 bases between. CDR3 protein: CASSPPRGMPGELFF. Written as DNA, the CDR3 is TGTGCCAGCAGCCCCCCCCGGGGAATGCCCGGGGAGCTGTTTTTT.

Notes on this clone: This same CDR3 is encoded by further DNA sequences in the sample. V gene TRBV18 combines with J gene TRBJ1-2; 7 bases match TRBD1. V dropped 3 bases and J dropped 5; count of bases not matched to a gene: 6. This CDR3 has 14 amino acids. CDR1 is KGHSH, CDR2 LQKENI, per germline. Here the CDR3 reads CASSPSRDSYGYTF. CDR3 DNA sequence: TGTGCCAGCTCACCCAGCCGGGACAGTTATGGCTACACCTTC.

The chain is built from TRBV24-1 and TRBJ2-1; TRBD2 is a possible D gene (5 bases). V was trimmed by 3 bases and J by 6 bases, leaving 8 bases between them. Germline loops: CDR1 KGHDR, CDR2 SFDVKD. The CDR3 length is 13 residues. CDR3 sequence (DNA): TGTGCCACCAGTGATCTTGGAGGCAATGAGCAGTTCTTC. Protein: CATSDLGGNEQFF.

This clone was picked up one time. The chain joins TRBV5-1 to TRBJ2-3; TRBD2 agrees at 9 bases. The V gene's germline CDR1 is SGHRS and CDR2 YFSETQ. This CDR3 is 15 amino acids long. The V segment lost 6 bases and the J segment 0 bases; nucleotides outside the gene matches: 5. DNA for the CDR3: TGCGCCAGCACCCGCGGGGGGGCAAGCACAGATACGCAGTATTTT. This sequence encodes CASTRGGASTDTQYF.

The chain carries TRBV18 and TRBJ1-4, with D hard to call. The CDR3 length is 14 residues. CDR1 and CDR2 from the germline V gene are KGHSH and LQKENI. The V and J ends lost 3 bases and 5 bases respectively, with 10 bases between them. The CDR3 sequence: CASSPEGGNEKLFF. For the CDR3, the DNA is TGTGCCAGCTCACCCGAGGGTGGCAATGAAAAACTGTTTTTT.

This clone has only one observation. The rearrangement uses TRBV6-6 and TRBJ1-1, with 10 bases that match TRBD1. The junction had 11 bases not matched to a gene; V was cut back by 9 bases and J by 4 bases. The germline gives CDR1 MNHNY, CDR2 SVGAGI (reference sequence). The CDR3 is 15 residues long. CDR3 sequence (DNA): TGTGCCAGTACCGGGACAGGGGTTCTCGGCACTGAAGCTTTCTTT. Its protein product is CASTGTGVLGTEAFF.